A selection of T cell receptor beta chains follows, all from one sample in a study of blood T cell repertoires in COVID-19. TCRdb keeps only in-frame clones here, not all; method: immunoSEQ multiplex PCR. The profile shows 100,000 to 150,000 clones, about two thirds of them singletons. The specimen sequenced was peripheral blood. The receptors come from a human donor with acute or convalescent COVID-19. The donor label of this sample is uncertain. Both conserved end residues are part of each CDR3. The D gene is left open where the match is weak. Clone sizes are given selectively: once, few, many, or a class where the clone is expanded.

d_call j_call clone_size v_call cdr3_nt cdr3_aa
TRBD1 TRBJ1-1 once TRBV6-2/TRBV6-3 TGTGCCAGCAGTTACTCGATTGCCGGGACAGGGGATAACACTGAAGCTTTCTTT CASSYSIAGTGDNTEAFF
TRBD1 TRBJ1-1 NA TRBV5-4 TGTGCCAGCAGCAGGACAGGGGGGAACACTGAAGCTTTCTTT CASSRTGGNTEAFF
NA TRBJ2-1 NA TRBV28 TGTGCCAGCAGTCGGGACTTCTCCTACAATGAGCAGTTCTTC CASSRDFSYNEQFF
TRBD1 TRBJ1-1 NA TRBV28 TGTGCCAGCAGTTTATCGGGACAGATGAACACTGAAGCTTTCTTT CASSLSGQMNTEAFF
NA TRBJ1-4 NA TRBV5-6 TGTGCCAGCAGCCGGGGGTCAGATTTGACTAATGAAAAACTGTTTTTT CASSRGSDLTNEKLFF
TRBD1 TRBJ1-1 NA TRBV5-8 TGTGCCAGCAAAATAACAGGGGCCGTAGGAGCTTTCTTT CASKITGAVGAFF
NA TRBJ1-2 NA TRBV4-1 TGCGCCAGCAGCCAGCACCGGGGAGCTACTAACTATGGCTACACCTTC CASSQHRGATNYGYTF
NA TRBJ2-1 NA TRBV7-6 TGTGCCAGCAGCTTTGAGAAGAGCTCCTACAATGAGCAGTTCTTC CASSFEKSSYNEQFF
TRBD2 TRBJ2-7 once TRBV14 TGTGCCAGCAGCCAACTCGGGGGGGCCGTTGAGCAGTACTTC CASSQLGGAVEQYF
NA TRBJ2-1 NA TRBV7-3 TGTGCCAGCAGCCCCGACAGGAGCTCCTACAATGAGCAGTTCTTC CASSPDRSSYNEQFF
TRBD1 TRBJ1-1 NA TRBV18 TGTGCCAGCTCACAGGACAGGGGGTTCGGCCTGAACACTGAAGCTTTCTTT CASSQDRGFGLNTEAFF
TRBD1 TRBJ1-6 NA TRBV11-2 TGTGCCAGCAGCTTGAAAATCGGGACAGATTCACCCCTCCACTTT CASSLKIGTDSPLHF
TRBD2 TRBJ2-1 NA TRBV7-3 TGTGCCAGCAGCTCTCCAGCGGGGGCACCCTTCTTC CASSSPAGAPFF
NA TRBJ1-6 many TRBV7-3 TGTGCCAGCAGCCCCCTGCCAAGGGGAAATTCACCCCTCCACTTT CASSPLPRGNSPLHF
TRBD1 TRBJ2-7 few TRBV10-3 TGTGCCATCAGTGAGTCGATAGCGGCGGACAGGGCCGAGCAGTACTTC CAISESIAADRAEQYF
TRBD2 TRBJ2-5 once TRBV24-1 TGTGCCACCAGTGATTGGAGGGAGGGCAAAGAGACCCAGTACTTC CATSDWREGKETQYF
NA TRBJ1-5 NA TRBV2 TGTGCCAGCACTGAAAGGGGGAATCAGCCCCAGCATTTT CASTERGNQPQHF
NA TRBJ1-5 NA TRBV6-5 TGTGCCAGCAGTTACTCTAGGGACACTTATCAGCCCCAGCATTTT CASSYSRDTYQPQHF
TRBD1 TRBJ1-1 NA TRBV28 TGTGCCTGCCGCTTGGGAGACAGGGGTGGAACTGAAGCTTTCTTT CACRLGDRGGTEAFF
NA TRBJ2-7 NA TRBV7-2 TGTGCCAGCAGCTTATCGGGGGGCGACTCCTACGAGCAGTACTTC CASSLSGGDSYEQYF
TRBD2 TRBJ2-5 NA TRBV27 TGTGCCAGCAGTTTGGGTACGGGAGGAGGCCAAGAGACCCAGTACTTC CASSLGTGGGQETQYF
TRBD1 TRBJ1-2 NA TRBV7-9 TGTGCCAGCAGCCCACCGGGACAGCGTCCCTATGGCTACACCTTC CASSPPGQRPYGYTF
NA TRBJ1-1 NA TRBV20-1 TGCAGTGCTAGCCGGCAGGCTGAAGCTTTCTTT CSASRQAEAFF
NA TRBJ1-2 few TRBV23-1 TGCGCCAGCACCCAGGGGCGGCAGGTCCAGATCGGCTACACCTTC CASTQGRQVQIGYTF
NA TRBJ1-6 NA TRBV20-1 TGCAGTGCTAGTTCGCCAGGGGATAATTCACCCCTCCACTTT CSASSPGDNSPLHF
NA TRBJ1-2 few TRBV2 TGTGCCAGCGTTCGGGAAAACTATGGCTACACCTTC CASVRENYGYTF
TRBD1 TRBJ1-5 NA TRBV5-8 TGTGCCAGCAGCCTTTCAGGGGGGAGCAATCAGCCCCAGCATTTT CASSLSGGSNQPQHF
NA TRBJ1-1 NA TRBV28 TGTGCCAGCAGTACCCTAACAGGAGTGAACACTGAAGCTTTCTTT CASSTLTGVNTEAFF